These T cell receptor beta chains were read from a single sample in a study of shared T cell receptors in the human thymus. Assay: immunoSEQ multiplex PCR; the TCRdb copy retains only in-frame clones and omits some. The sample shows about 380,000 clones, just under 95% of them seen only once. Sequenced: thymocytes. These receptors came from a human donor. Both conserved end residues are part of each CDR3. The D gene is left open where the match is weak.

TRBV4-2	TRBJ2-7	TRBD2	CASSQREDESYEQYF	TGTGCCAGCAGCCAGCGGGAGGACGAGTCCTACGAGCAGTACTTC
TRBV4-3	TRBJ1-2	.	CASSQDLERTRRGYTF	TGCGCCAGCAGCCAAGATCTGGAACGGACGAGGAGGGGCTACACCTTC
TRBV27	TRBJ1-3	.	CASRDGHSAGNTIYF	TGTGCCAGCAGAGACGGACACTCGGCTGGAAACACCATATATTTT
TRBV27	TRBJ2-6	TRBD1	CASSTRDRGTGANVLTF	TGTGCCAGCAGTACCAGGGACAGGGGGACAGGGGCCAACGTCCTGACTTTC
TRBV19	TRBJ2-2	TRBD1	CASSPGQGRTGELFF	TGTGCCAGTAGCCCGGGACAGGGTAGGACCGGGGAGCTGTTTTTT
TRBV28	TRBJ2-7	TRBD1	CASSFRQGASYEQYF	TGTGCCAGCAGTTTTCGACAGGGGGCCTCCTACGAGCAGTACTTC
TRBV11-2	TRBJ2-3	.	CASSLNSFAQYF	TGTGCCAGCAGCCTTAATAGCTTTGCGCAGTATTTT
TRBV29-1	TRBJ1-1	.	CSVPDILNTEAFF	TGCAGCGTTCCGGACATATTGAACACTGAAGCTTTCTTT
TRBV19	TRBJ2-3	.	CASSMEVLTDTQYF	TGTGCCAGTAGTATGGAAGTGCTCACAGATACGCAGTATTTT
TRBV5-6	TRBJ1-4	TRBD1	CASSPDRGREEKLFF	TGTGCCAGCAGCCCGGACAGGGGGCGGGAAGAAAAACTGTTTTTT